Sequencing of this TCR beta chain was carried out in a study of T cell responses to AZD1222 COVID-19 vaccine. The study, taken as a whole, reports: Breadth and depth of Spike-specific TCRs rose after two AZD1222 doses. Only a handful of AZD1222 recipients were seropositive at baseline. Donors were largely white British and mainly female; clonal diversity was possibly underestimated.

This clone is a singleton in its sample. No antigen is known for it. Method: immunoSEQ multiplex PCR; TCRdb's copy keeps in-frame clones and lacks some. In the table there are about 270,000 clones, about 94% of which are singletons. Trimming removed 1 base from V and 0 bases from J, with 4 bases in between. The CDR3 runs to 14 residues. Per the germline V gene, CDR1 is SEHNR and CDR2 is FQNEAQ (reference sequence). The chain has TRBV7-9 and TRBJ1-3; D call uncertain. This clonotype originated in an adult who received the AZD1222 COVID-19 vaccine. The material sequenced was peripheral blood, taken 28 days after the second AZD1222 dose. The CDR3 DNA sequence: TGTGCCAGCAGCTTAGGCTACTCTGGAAACACCATATATTTT. It specifies CASSLGYSGNTIYF.